This entry lists 18 T cell receptor beta chains sequenced from one sample in a study of early T cells in non-severe SARS-CoV-2 infection. Each CDR3 protein gets one entry after TCRdb re-called the 5' RACE reads with MiXCR. The sample holds roughly 35,000 distinct CDR3 sequences; around 7% are singletons and the top ten take under 5%. Material: whole blood. The receptors were gathered from an adult who was a healthcare worker with PCR-confirmed SARS-CoV-2 infection or an uninfected control (not recorded which).

In this sample, this clonotype turned up many times. The CDR3 DNA sequence: TGTGCCAGCAGTCAAACATCGGGTGCTGAAGCTTTCTTT. Residues: CASSQTSGAEAFF. The chain recombines TRBV27 with TRBJ1-1; D uncertain. Germline CDR1 MNHEY, CDR2 SMNVEV (reference sequence). The V gene lost 5 bases and the J gene lost 6 bases, with 13 bases spanning the gap. The length of the CDR3 is 13 residues.

This clonotype was picked up many times. The rearrangement joins TRBV19 to TRBJ2-7, with TRBD1 identical over 12 bases. The CDR3 sequence is 15 residues long. CDR1 and CDR2 (germline): LNHDA, SQIVND (reference sequence). With 4 bases clipped from V and 5 bases from J, the junction kept 6 bases outside the gene matches. The DNA for the CDR3 is TGTGCCAGTAGTACCGGGACAGGGGGCCTGAACGAGCAGTACTTC. Translating it yields CASSTGTGGLNEQYF.

Ten or more counts support this clonotype. The chain has TRBV7-6 and TRBJ2-1; unclear D gene. CDR1 SGHVS and CDR2 FNYEAQ come from the germline V gene. Trimming removed 0 bases from V and 8 bases from J, with 5 bases in between. The CDR3 runs to 12 residues. The CDR3 DNA follows: TGTGCCAGCAGCTTAGCGGGCTATGAGCAGTTCTTC. The encoded protein is CASSLAGYEQFF.

This clonotype was picked up many times. The chain uses TRBV10-1 and TRBJ2-4; a possible D gene is TRBD2 (5 bases). This CDR3 has 12 amino acids. Germline-derived CDR1 and CDR2 are WNHNN and SYGVQD (reference sequence). V lost 7 bases and J 8 bases, leaving 12 bases between the germline ends. This CDR3 is CASTTRGHIQYF. The CDR3 bases are TGCGCCAGCACCACCCGGGGTCACATTCAGTACTTC.

As for this clonotype: A read error may produce the germline difference seen at one junction end. In DNA, the CDR3 is TGTGCTAGCAGCCGGACAGGGTCAGATACGCAGTATTTT. This translates into CASSRTGSDTQYF. The chain uses TRBV7-7 and TRBJ2-3, with 8 bases lining up with TRBD1. This CDR3 region has 13 residues. Germline values: CDR1 SSHAT, CDR2 FNYEAQ (reference sequence).

The chain couples TRBV4-1 to TRBJ2-1, with TRBD2 matching 13 bases. The CDR3 runs 16 residues. CDR1 is MGHRA, CDR2 YSYEKL, per germline. V dropped 5 bases and J dropped 12; count of bases not matched to a gene: 13. CDR3 nucleotide sequence: TGCGCCAGCAGCTACACTAGCGGGAGGGCCCGTGGAGTGCAGTTCTTC. It yields the protein CASSYTSGRARGVQFF.

In its sample, this clonotype was seen many times. This chain uses TRBV9 with TRBJ2-3; D tentatively fits TRBD1 or TRBD2 (5 bases each). The CDR3 is made up of 12 amino acids. The V and J ends lost 3 bases and 4 bases respectively, with 6 bases between them. CDR1 is SGDLS and CDR2 is YYNGEE in the germline V gene. CDR3 sequence (DNA): TGTGCCAGCAGCGGGGGACCAGATACGCAGTATTTT. The encoded protein is CASSGGPDTQYF.

This clonotype was seen ten or more times. The V call is TRBV10-3, the J call TRBJ2-7; no firm D call. Trimming left V 0 bases short and J 3 bases short, with 9 bases between. The CDR3 covers 14 residues. Germline CDR1 reads ENHRY; CDR2 reads SYGVKD. The DNA of the CDR3 is TGTGCCATCAGTGAGTCAAGCGAATTCTACGAGCAGTACTTC. Its protein product is CAISESSEFYEQYF.

In its sample, this clonotype was seen many times. V gene TRBV29-1 combines with J gene TRBJ2-1; D gene ambiguous. Trimming removed 1 base at V and 3 bases at J, with 13 bases between. The CDR3 has 15 residues. Germline loops: CDR1 SQVTM, CDR2 ANQGSEA. The DNA for the CDR3 is TGCAGCGTTGAAGGGCTGCAGTCAGGCTACAATGAGCAGTTCTTC. This gives the protein CSVEGLQSGYNEQFF.

The J gene is TRBJ2-7, the V gene TRBV3-1; D perhaps matches TRBD1 (6 bases). This CDR3 has 14 residues. The V gene lost 9 bases and the J gene lost 1 base, with 16 bases spanning the gap. In germline, CDR1 is LGHDT, CDR2 YNNKEL (reference sequence). The CDR3 nucleotides are TGTGCCAGTCTGTTTGCTACAGGGTCCTACGAGCAGTACTTC. As protein: CASLFATGSYEQYF.

This clonotype has at least ten counts. J is TRBJ2-1 and V is TRBV20-1; TRBD2 matches 12 bases. Germline V CDR1 and CDR2: DFQATT, SNEGSKA (reference sequence). J gave up 3 bases and V 5 bases, and 11 bases lay outside the gene matches. This CDR3 has 17 residues. The CDR3 loop is CSAPTVRTSGIYNEQFF. CDR3 coding DNA: TGCAGTGCTCCAACGGTTAGGACTAGCGGGATCTACAATGAGCAGTTCTTC.

Ten or more counts support this clonotype. The genes are TRBV19 and TRBJ1-4, with D possibly TRBD1 on 6 matching bases. This CDR3 is built from 13 residues. V lost 7 bases and J 9 bases, leaving 15 bases between the germline ends. The germline CDR1 and CDR2 sequences are LNHDA and SQIVND (reference sequence). CDR3 sequence: CASMRTASKKLFF. Here the CDR3 DNA reads TGTGCCAGTATGCGGACAGCCTCCAAAAAACTGTTTTTT.

Ten or more counts support this clonotype. The chain has TRBV6-5 and TRBJ2-1; 8 nucleotides align to TRBD2. J lost 8 bases, V lost 5 bases, and 5 bases had no gene match. The CDR3 is 13 residues long. Per germline, CDR1 MNHEY and CDR2 SVGAGI. CDR3 sequence (DNA): TGTGCCAGCAGTAAGACTAGCGAGTATGAGCAGTTCTTC. Amino acids: CASSKTSEYEQFF.

This clonotype was seen many times. The chain combines TRBV5-1 with TRBJ2-5; no definite D call. The CDR3 spans 14 residues. CDR1 and CDR2 (germline): SGHRS, YFSETQ. The V gene lost 0 bases and the J gene lost 5 bases, with 11 bases spanning the gap. CDR3 DNA: TGCGCCAGCAGCTTGGGGGCAGGCCAGGAGACCCAGTACTTC. Amino acid sequence: CASSLGAGQETQYF.

The V call is TRBV10-3, the J call TRBJ2-2; D uncertain. This CDR3 has 13 residues. V lost 2 bases, J lost 8 bases, and 9 bases lay in between. CDR1 and CDR2 from the germline V gene are ENHRY and SYGVKD. The CDR3 reads CAISETPSGELFF. In nucleotides, the CDR3 is TGTGCCATCAGTGAGACCCCGTCGGGGGAGCTGTTTTTT.

The rearrangement joins TRBV29-1 to TRBJ2-3; TRBD2 matches 8 bases. Trimming removed 2 bases from V and 2 bases from J; junction bases left unmatched: 3. The CDR3 consists of 14 residues. Germline V gives CDR1 SQVTM, CDR2 ANQGSEA. CDR3: CSVEKRELTDTQYF. The CDR3 DNA sequence: TGCAGCGTTGAAAAGCGGGAGCTCACAGATACGCAGTATTTT.

This clonotype was seen many times. The chain links TRBV20-1 to TRBJ1-1, with 7 bases lining up with TRBD1. This CDR3 contains 13 residues. CDR1 and CDR2 from the germline V gene are DFQATT and SNEGSKA (reference sequence). The V segment lost 6 bases and the J segment 8 bases; nucleotides outside the gene matches: 12. CDR3 amino acids: CSAPLTGRIEAFF. The CDR3 coding sequence is TGCAGTGCCCCCCTGACAGGGAGAATCGAAGCTTTCTTT.

The chain recombines TRBV3-1 with TRBJ2-7; TRBD2 aligns across 10 bases. The V gene's germline CDR1 is LGHDT and CDR2 YNNKEL (reference sequence). V lost 4 bases to trimming and J lost 0 bases; unmatched junction nucleotides: 0. This CDR3 is 14 amino acids long. The CDR3 DNA is TGTGCCAGCAGCCGGACTAGCGGCTCCTACGAGCAGTACTTC. Encoded protein: CASSRTSGSYEQYF.